The present entry profiles one T cell receptor beta chain with its context. The record originates from a study of blood T cell dynamics during melanoma immunotherapy. Study as a whole: Standard first-line treatment here was pembrolizumab or nivolumab plus ipilimumab in metastatic melanoma.

Only in-frame clones appear in the TCRdb table, and some are missing; sequencing was by immunoSEQ multiplex PCR. Of around 12,000 clones listed, about 88% are singletons. The CDR3 covers 15 residues. Trimming removed 0 bases from V and 4 bases from J, with 9 bases in between. Germline CDR1 is LGHNA and CDR2 is YNFKEQ. Time point: week 3, after first cycle of checkpoint inhibitor. Blood was drawn before treatment and at week 3 after checkpoint blockade. No patient had earlier systemic cancer treatment, concurrent immunosuppressants, or another active cancer. This clonotype originated in a human donor with melanoma. The chain recombines TRBV4-2 with TRBJ1-4; D unresolved. Sequencing used blood, obtained from a patient treated with checkpoint blockade. The CDR3 coding sequence is TGTGCCAGCAGCCAAGATCGGGTGTATAATGAAAAACTGTTTTTT. Translated: CASSQDRVYNEKLFF.